These T cell receptor beta chains were read from a single sample in a study of T cell repertoires in cytomegalovirus infection. TCRdb reprocessed the reads via MiXCR and lists one record per CDR3 protein. The sample carries roughly 920,000 distinct CDR3 sequences, approximately 31% recorded once. Antigens of these TCRs are unknown. Here the sequenced sample was cultured CD8+ T cells from PBMCs, taken from culture after CMV antigen stimulation. The origin of the receptors is a human donor in good health (CMV status not recorded). Some clones in this sample may be carry-over from other donors' samples. CDR3s include the opening cysteine and the closing phenylalanine or tryptophan. The order of the fields is clone size, V gene, J gene, D gene, CDR3 DNA, CDR3 protein. D genes are given only for firm matches. A row's size may be missing; if present it is once, few, many or a size class.

many	TRBV10-3	TRBJ2-5	NA	TGTGCCATCATGGGGAAGACAGAGACCCAGTACTTC	CAIMGKTETQYF
NA	TRBV7-6	TRBJ2-5	TRBD2	TGTACCAGCAGCTTAGAACTAGCGGGGGATGAGACCCAGTACTTC	CTSSLELAGDETQYF
NA	TRBV4-1	TRBJ2-5	TRBD2	TGCGCCAGCAGCCAAGATCCGGGGGGTCAAGAGACCCAGTACTTC	CASSQDPGGQETQYF
few	TRBV19	TRBJ2-1	NA	TGTGCCAGTAGTACCTCTAGGGGGGCGGCCTACAATGAGCAGTTCTTC	CASSTSRGAAYNEQFF
many	TRBV6-1	TRBJ1-6	NA	TGTGCCAGCAGTGAATTTCGGGGAGGGCCCTCTGGTTCACCCCTCCACTTT	CASSEFRGGPSGSPLHF
NA	TRBV7-3	TRBJ1-1	NA	TGTGCCAGCAGCGGCGTGGGGGAAGCTTTCTTT	CASSGVGEAFF
NA	TRBV6-2/TRBV6-3	TRBJ2-2	NA	TGTGTCAGCAGTTACTATTCAGGGCGGGCCCTGAACACCGGGGAGCTGTTTTTT	CVSSYYSGRALNTGELFF
few	TRBV7-6	TRBJ1-1	NA	TGTGCCAGCAGCGTCCGGGACAAAGAAGCTGAAGCTTTCTTT	CASSVRDKEAEAFF
few	TRBV7-3	TRBJ2-3	NA	TGTGCCAGCAGCCCTGGACAAGACTACACAGATACGCAGTATTTT	CASSPGQDYTDTQYF
NA	TRBV12-3/TRBV12-4	TRBJ1-1	NA	TGTGCCAGCAGTTTATGGCAGGGGTACACTGAAGCTTTCTTT	CASSLWQGYTEAFF
NA	TRBV10-3	TRBJ2-3	NA	TGTGCCATCATGGTGGCAGGGAGCACAGATACGCAGTATTTT	CAIMVAGSTDTQYF
NA	TRBV7-6	TRBJ1-1	NA	TGTGCCAGCAGCTTAGAGGCAGGGACGGACACTGAAGCTTTCTTT	CASSLEAGTDTEAFF
few	TRBV5-6	TRBJ2-1	NA	TGTGCCAGCACCCCGGCCGGACTTCGGCCGGATGAGCAGTTCTTC	CASTPAGLRPDEQFF
few	TRBV4-1	TRBJ1-1	NA	TGCGCCAGCAGCCAGAAGGGGCATGAAGCTTTCTTT	CASSQKGHEAFF
many	TRBV7-2	TRBJ2-1	TRBD2	TGTGCCAGCAGCTTATTTGCTAGCGGGGGGGCTCTTGGAAATGAGCAGTTCTTC	CASSLFASGGALGNEQFF
few	TRBV28	TRBJ1-5	NA	TGTGCCAGCAGTTTACAGGGTTGGTGGCAGCCCCAGCATTTT	CASSLQGWWQPQHF
many	TRBV12-3/TRBV12-4	TRBJ1-2	NA	TGTGCCAGCAGTTCCGGGCCTTATGGCTACACCTTC	CASSSGPYGYTF
NA	TRBV27	TRBJ1-6	NA	TGTGCCAGCAGTTGTGGTTCCTATTCACCCCTCCACTTT	CASSCGSYSPLHF